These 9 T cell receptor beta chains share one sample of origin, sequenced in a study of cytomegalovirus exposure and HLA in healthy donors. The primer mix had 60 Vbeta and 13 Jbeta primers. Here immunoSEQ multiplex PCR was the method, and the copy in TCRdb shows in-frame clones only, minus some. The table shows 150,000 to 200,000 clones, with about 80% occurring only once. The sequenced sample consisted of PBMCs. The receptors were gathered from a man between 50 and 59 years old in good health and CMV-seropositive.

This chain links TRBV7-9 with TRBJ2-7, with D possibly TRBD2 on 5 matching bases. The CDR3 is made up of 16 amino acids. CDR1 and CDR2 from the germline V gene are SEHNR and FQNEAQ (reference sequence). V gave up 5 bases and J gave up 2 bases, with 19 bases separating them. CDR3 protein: CASSHRSGIKPYEQYF. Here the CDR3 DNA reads TGTGCCAGCAGCCACCGGAGCGGCATTAAGCCCTACGAGCAGTACTTC.

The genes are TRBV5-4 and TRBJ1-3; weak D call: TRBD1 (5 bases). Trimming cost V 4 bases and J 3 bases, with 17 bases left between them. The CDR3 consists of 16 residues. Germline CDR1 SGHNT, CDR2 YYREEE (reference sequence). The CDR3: CASSHGGELYGNTIYF. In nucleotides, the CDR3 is TGTGCCAGCAGCCACGGAGGGGAGCTGTATGGAAACACCATATATTTT.

CDR3 in DNA: TGTGCCTGGAGTGCAGACAGGGGGCTCCATGGCTACACCTTC. The encoded protein is CAWSADRGLHGYTF. The V gene is TRBV30, the J gene TRBJ1-2, with 10 bases aligning to TRBD1. The CDR3 has 14 amino acids. Germline values: CDR1 GTSNPN, CDR2 SVGIG (reference sequence). V shed 1 base, J shed 6 bases, and the junction held 5 bases outside the gene matches.

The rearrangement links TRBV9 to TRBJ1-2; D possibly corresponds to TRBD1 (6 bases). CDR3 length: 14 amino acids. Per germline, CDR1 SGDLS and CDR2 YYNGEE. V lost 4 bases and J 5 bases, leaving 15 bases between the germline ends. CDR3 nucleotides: TGTGCCAGCAGCCCTCAGGGGATTGCATATGGCTACACCTTC. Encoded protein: CASSPQGIAYGYTF.

The CDR3 loop is CASNPGGDSSYEQYV. The CDR3 DNA is TGTGCCAGCAACCCAGGGGGCGACAGCTCCTACGAGCAGTACGTC. The chain uses TRBV6-1 and TRBJ2-7, with 8 positions matching TRBD1. The CDR3 sequence is 15 residues long. Germline assignment: CDR1 MNHNS and CDR2 SASEGT. The V and J ends lost 7 bases and 0 bases, in that order; junction bases with no gene match: 8.

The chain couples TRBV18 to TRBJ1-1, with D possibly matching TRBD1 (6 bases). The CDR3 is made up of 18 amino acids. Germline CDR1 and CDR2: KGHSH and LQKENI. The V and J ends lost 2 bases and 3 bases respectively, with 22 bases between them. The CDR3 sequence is CASSPNRVRGVGDTEAFF. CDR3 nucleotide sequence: TGTGCCAGCTCACCAAATCGGGTCAGGGGAGTCGGGGACACTGAAGCTTTCTTT.

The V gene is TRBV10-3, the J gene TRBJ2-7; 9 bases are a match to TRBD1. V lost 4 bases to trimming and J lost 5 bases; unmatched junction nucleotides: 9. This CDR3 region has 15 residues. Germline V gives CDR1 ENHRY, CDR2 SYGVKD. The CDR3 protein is CAISGGRDRVNEQYV. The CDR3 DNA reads TGTGCCATCAGTGGGGGCCGGGACAGGGTCAACGAGCAGTACGTC.

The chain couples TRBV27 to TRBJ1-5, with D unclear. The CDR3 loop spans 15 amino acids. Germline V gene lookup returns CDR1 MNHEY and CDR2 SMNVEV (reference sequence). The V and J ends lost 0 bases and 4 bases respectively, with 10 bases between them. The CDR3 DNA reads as TGTGCCAGCAGTTTATCCGGGAGGAGGAATCAGCCCCAGCATTTT. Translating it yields CASSLSGRRNQPQHF.

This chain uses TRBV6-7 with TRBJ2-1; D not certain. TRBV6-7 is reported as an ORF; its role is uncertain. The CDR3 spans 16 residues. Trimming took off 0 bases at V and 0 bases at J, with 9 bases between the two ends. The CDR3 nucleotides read TGTGCCAGCAGTTACTCGAGTTCGGGCTCCTACAATGAGCAGTTCTTC. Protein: CASSYSSSGSYNEQFF.